This TCR beta chain was recovered during a study of tumor and adjacent non-tumor tissue in lung cancer. As concerns this clonotype: Germline is not matched at one junction end, which may reflect a read error.

Germline values: CDR1 SGHRS, CDR2 YFSETQ. The CDR3 contains 15 residues. A modified ARM-PCR protocol with three rounds of nested PCR amplified TCRbeta. Using its own MiXCR run on the multiplex PCR reads, TCRdb lists one record per CDR3 protein. Among some 66,000 distinct CDR3 sequences listed, about 56% were seen once. RNA was extracted from bulk tissue without any cell sorting. Distant lung tissue was collected more than 3 cm away from the tumor edge. The specimen sequenced was distant non-tumor lung tissue. This chain joins TRBV5-1 and TRBJ1-3, with a possible D match to TRBD1 (5 bases). This TCR derives from a man in his 70s with non-small cell lung cancer. Written as DNA, the CDR3 is TGCGCCAGCAGCCATGAGGGACGGTCTGAAAACACCATATATTTT. Amino acid sequence: CASSHEGRSENTIYF. Filled out from reference TRBV5-1 and TRBJ1-3, the complete variable domain reads KAGVTQTPRYLIKTRGQQVTLSCSPISGHRSVSWYQQTPGQGLQFLFEYFSETQRNKGNFPGRFSGRQFSNSRSEMNVSTLELGDSALYLCASSHEGRSENTIYFGEGSWLTVV.